This TCR beta chain was identified in a study of OX40 agonist ivuxolimab in advanced cancers. The CDR3 contains 15 residues. J lost 0 bases, V lost 7 bases, and 8 bases had no gene match. The germline V gene has CDR1 MNHEY and CDR2 SMNVEV (reference sequence). Here immunoSEQ multiplex PCR was the method, and the copy in TCRdb shows in-frame clones only, minus some. The sample yields tens of thousands of clones, around 90% seen once. This sequence was found in an adult with an advanced solid tumor such as melanoma, head and neck, liver or kidney cancer. The chain combines TRBV27 with TRBJ1-1; 7 bases are shared with TRBD1. Source: CD4+ or CD8+ T cells sorted from blood, taken in a trial of the OX40 agonist ivuxolimab. CDR3 sequence: CASTPRGQLNTEAFF. CDR3 nucleotide sequence: TGTGCCAGCACTCCCCGGGGACAGTTGAACACTGAAGCTTTCTTT.